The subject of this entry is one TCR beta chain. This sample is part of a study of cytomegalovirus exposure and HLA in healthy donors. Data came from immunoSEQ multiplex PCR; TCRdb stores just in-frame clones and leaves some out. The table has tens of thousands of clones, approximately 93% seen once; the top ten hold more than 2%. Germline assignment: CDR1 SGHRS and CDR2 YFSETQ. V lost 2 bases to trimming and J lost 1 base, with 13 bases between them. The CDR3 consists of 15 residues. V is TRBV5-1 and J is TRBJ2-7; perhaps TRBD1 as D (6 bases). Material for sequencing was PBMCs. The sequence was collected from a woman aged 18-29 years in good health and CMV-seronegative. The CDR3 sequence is CASSFFSGESYEQYF. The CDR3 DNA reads TGCGCCAGCAGCTTTTTTTCAGGGGAATCCTACGAGCAGTACTTC.